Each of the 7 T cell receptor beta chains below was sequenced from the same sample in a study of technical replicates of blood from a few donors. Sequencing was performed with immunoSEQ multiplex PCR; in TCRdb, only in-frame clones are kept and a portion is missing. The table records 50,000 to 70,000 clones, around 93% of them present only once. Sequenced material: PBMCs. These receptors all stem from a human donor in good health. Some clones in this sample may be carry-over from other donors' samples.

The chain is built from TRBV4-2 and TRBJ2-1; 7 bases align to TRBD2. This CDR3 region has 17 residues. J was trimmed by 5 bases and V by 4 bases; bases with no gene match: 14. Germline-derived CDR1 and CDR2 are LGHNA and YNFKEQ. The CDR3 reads CASSPMSLRENHNEQFF. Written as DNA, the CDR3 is TGTGCCAGCAGCCCTATGAGTTTGCGGGAGAACCACAATGAGCAGTTCTTC.

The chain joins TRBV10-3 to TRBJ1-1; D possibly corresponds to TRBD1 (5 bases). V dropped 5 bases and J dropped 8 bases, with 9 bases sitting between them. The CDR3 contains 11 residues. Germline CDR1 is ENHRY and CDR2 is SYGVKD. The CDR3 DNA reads TGTGCCATCAGTCAAGACAGAGAAGCTTTCTTT. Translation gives CAISQDREAFF.

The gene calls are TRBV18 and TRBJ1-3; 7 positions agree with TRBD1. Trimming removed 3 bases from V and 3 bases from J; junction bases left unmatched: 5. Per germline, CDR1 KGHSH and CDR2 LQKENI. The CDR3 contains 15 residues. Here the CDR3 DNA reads TGTGCCAGCTCACCCGGGACAGTTGTTGGAAACACCATATATTTT. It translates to CASSPGTVVGNTIYF.

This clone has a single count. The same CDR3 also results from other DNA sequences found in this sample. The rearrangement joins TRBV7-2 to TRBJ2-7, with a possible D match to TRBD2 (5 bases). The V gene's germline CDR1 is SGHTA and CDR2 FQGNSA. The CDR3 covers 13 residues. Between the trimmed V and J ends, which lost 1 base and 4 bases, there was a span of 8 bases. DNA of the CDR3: TGTGCCAGCAGCTTAGAAGGCGGGTACGAGCAGTACTTC. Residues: CASSLEGGYEQYF.

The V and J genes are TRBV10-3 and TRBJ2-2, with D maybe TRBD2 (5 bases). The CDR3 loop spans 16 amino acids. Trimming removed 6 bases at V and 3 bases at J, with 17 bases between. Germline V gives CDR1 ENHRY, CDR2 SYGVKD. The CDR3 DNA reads TGTGCCATCAGGGACGGGCTAGCCCAATACACCGGGGAGCTGTTTTTT. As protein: CAIRDGLAQYTGELFF.

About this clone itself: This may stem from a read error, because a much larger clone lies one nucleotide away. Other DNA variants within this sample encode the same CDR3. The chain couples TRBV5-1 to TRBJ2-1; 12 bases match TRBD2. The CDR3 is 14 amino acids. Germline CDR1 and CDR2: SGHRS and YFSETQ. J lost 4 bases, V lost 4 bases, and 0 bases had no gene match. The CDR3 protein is CASSTSGGYNEQFF. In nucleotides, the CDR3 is TGCGCCAGCAGCACTAGCGGGGGGTACAATGAGCAGTTCTTC.

The chain's CDR3 is CSANRANTEAFF. In nucleotides, the CDR3 is TGCAGCGCGAACAGGGCTAACACTGAAGCTTTCTTT. The chain has TRBV29-1 and TRBJ1-1; D possibly corresponds to TRBD1 (6 bases). Per the germline V gene, CDR1 is SQVTM and CDR2 is ANQGSEA. V dropped 7 bases and J dropped 2 bases, with 11 bases sitting between them. This CDR3 is built from 12 residues.